This entry concerns a single T cell receptor (beta chain). Reverse transcription of roughly 0.5 to 1 ug RNA used random hexamers. The method of amplification for TCR beta CDR3 was immunoSEQ multiplex PCR, covering 54 Vbeta and 13 Jbeta. TCRdb itself ran the immunoSEQ multiplex PCR reads through MiXCR, one entry per CDR3 protein. The table records about 240,000 distinct CDR3 sequences, 90% to 96% of them present only once. Diagnostic criteria defined recently for definite or probable disease were met by the Susac syndrome patients. These data belong to a study of CD8 T cells in Susac syndrome. Study summary: When their blood was taken, patients with Susac syndrome were therapy-naive, taking corticosteroids, or taking intravenous immunoglobulin alone.

The TCR was taken from a human donor with Susac syndrome. The material sequenced was CD4+ T cells from PBMCs.

This CDR3 is CASSGDRVWNQPQHF. The CDR3 DNA is TGTGCCAGCAGTGGGGACAGGGTGTGGAATCAGCCCCAGCATTTT. The J gene is TRBJ1-5, the V gene TRBV28; 9 bases align to TRBD1. The germline gives CDR1 MDHEN, CDR2 SYDVKM. Losses at the gene ends were 5 bases for V and 4 bases for J; bases not matched to a gene: 6. The CDR3 totals 15 residues.